The next 7 T cell receptor beta chains were all read from a single sample in a study of blood T cell repertoires in COVID-19. This table comes from immunoSEQ multiplex PCR, and its TCRdb copy is limited to in-frame clones, with some not included. The sample records 45,000 to 60,000 clones, about four fifths being singletons. The sample taken for sequencing was peripheral blood. These receptors originate from a man older than 75 with COVID-19, enrolled during active disease.

This chain uses TRBV5-5 with TRBJ2-6; TRBD2 is a possible D gene (5 bases). Germline CDR1 SGHKS, CDR2 YYEKEE (reference sequence). V was clipped by 4 bases and J by 0 bases, with 14 bases between them. This CDR3 region has 17 residues. The CDR3 region is CASSERTVSSGANVLTF. The CDR3 bases are TGTGCCAGCAGCGAGCGGACGGTTAGCTCTGGGGCCAACGTCCTGACTTTC.

The chain carries TRBV10-1 and TRBJ1-6; perhaps TRBD1 as D (6 bases). Germline CDR1 WNHNN, CDR2 SYGVQD (reference sequence). Trimming took off 6 bases at V and 10 bases at J, with 16 bases between the two ends. CDR3 length: 14 amino acids. This CDR3 is CASSSGTKRSPLHF. DNA of the CDR3: TGCGCCAGCAGCTCCGGGACAAAAAGGTCACCCCTCCACTTT.

V is TRBV4-1 and J is TRBJ2-3; a possible D gene is TRBD2 (7 bases). Looked up from germline, CDR1 is MGHRA and CDR2 is YSYEKL. The CDR3 sequence is 16 residues long. V gave up 4 bases and J gave up 1 base, with 15 bases separating them. The CDR3 DNA reads TGCGCCAGCAGCCCCTTGAGGGGGGGCCGCACAGATACGCAGTATTTT. It is translated as CASSPLRGGRTDTQYF.

CDR3 residues: CASRLRSGGNYEQYV. The CDR3 DNA reads as TGTGCAAGTCGCTTAAGGTCGGGAGGAAACTACGAGCAGTACGTC. The chain has TRBV12-2 and TRBJ2-7; TRBD2, the table's D call, lacks a check against the DNA. TRBV12-2 counts as a pseudogene. The CDR3 is 15 residues long.

The chain uses TRBV7-9 and TRBJ2-1; the D is unclear. Germline V gives CDR1 SEHNR, CDR2 FQNEAQ (reference sequence). The CDR3 is made up of 16 amino acids. Trimming took off 6 bases at V and 3 bases at J, with 18 bases between the two ends. CDR3 in amino acids: CASSLRATPLYNEQFF. CDR3 nucleotides: TGTGCCAGCAGTTTGAGAGCCACCCCCCTCTACAATGAGCAGTTCTTC.

This chain joins TRBV5-1 and TRBJ2-7; 7 bases are shared with TRBD2. V gave up 3 bases and J gave up 0 bases; unmatched junction bases: 9. The CDR3 sequence is 16 residues long. Per the germline V gene, CDR1 is SGHRS and CDR2 is YFSETQ. The CDR3 spells CASSSPRGGSSYEQYF. The CDR3 DNA reads TGCGCCAGCAGCTCCCCGCGGGGAGGGAGCTCCTACGAGCAGTACTTC.

This rearrangement joins TRBV21-1 to TRBJ2-6; no DNA check was done on the table's D call, TRBD2. TRBV21-1 is a recognized pseudogene. The CDR3 is made up of 21 amino acids. CDR3 protein: CASGGFFSGGAQDGGANVLTF. The CDR3 nucleotides are TGTGCCAGCGGCGGATTTTTTAGCGGGGGGGCCCAGGATGGCGGGGCCAACGTCCTGACTTTC.